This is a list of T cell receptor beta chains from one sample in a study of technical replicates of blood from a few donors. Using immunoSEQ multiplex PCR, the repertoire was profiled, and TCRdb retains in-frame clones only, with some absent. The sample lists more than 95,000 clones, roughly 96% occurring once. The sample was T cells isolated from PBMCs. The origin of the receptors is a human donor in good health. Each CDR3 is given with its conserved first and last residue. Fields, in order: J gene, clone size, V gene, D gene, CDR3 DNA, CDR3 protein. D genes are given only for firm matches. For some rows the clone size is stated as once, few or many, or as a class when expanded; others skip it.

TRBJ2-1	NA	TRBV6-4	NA	TGTGCCAGCAGTGACCACTTCAATGAGCAGTTCTTC	CASSDHFNEQFF
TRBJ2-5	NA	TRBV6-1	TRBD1	TGTGCCAGCTGCCGGGACAGCTATCTCCAAGAGACCCAGTACTTC	CASCRDSYLQETQYF
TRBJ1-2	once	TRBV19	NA	TGTGCCAGTACAGGGTCATGGTATGGCTACACCTTC	CASTGSWYGYTF
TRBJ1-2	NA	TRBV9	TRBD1	TGTGCCAGCAGCTTTGTGTGGGACAGGGCGCCCTTC	CASSFVWDRAPF
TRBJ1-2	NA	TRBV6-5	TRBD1	TGTGCCAGCAGTTACTCGACAGGGGTTGTTTATGGCTACACCTTC	CASSYSTGVVYGYTF
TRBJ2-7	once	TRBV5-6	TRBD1	TGTGCCAGCAGCATCCCTCCGGGACAGGGGGCTTTGGAGCAGTACTTC	CASSIPPGQGALEQYF
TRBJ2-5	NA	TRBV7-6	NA	TGTGCCAGCAGCTCTCAAGAGACCCAGTACTTC	CASSSQETQYF
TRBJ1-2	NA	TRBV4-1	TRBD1	TGCGCCAGCAGCCCACCGGGACAGGGAGCGAATGGCTACACCTTC	CASSPPGQGANGYTF
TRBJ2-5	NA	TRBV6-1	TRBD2	TGTGCCAGCAGTGGGGGACTAGCGGAGGAGACCCAGTACTTC	CASSGGLAEETQYF
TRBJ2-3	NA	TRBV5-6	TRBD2	TGTGCCAGCAGCTGGACTAGCGGGAGGGTCACAGATACGCAGTATTTT	CASSWTSGRVTDTQYF
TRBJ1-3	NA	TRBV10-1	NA	TGCGCCAGCCGACAGTCCTCTGGAAACACCATATATTTT	CASRQSSGNTIYF
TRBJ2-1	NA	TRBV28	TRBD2	TGTGCCAGCAGTTCGGGGGGAGCCTCCTACAATGAGCAGTTCTTC	CASSSGGASYNEQFF
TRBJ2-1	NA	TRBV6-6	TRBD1	TGTGCCAGCACCGACAGGGTTTATGAGCAGTTCTTC	CASTDRVYEQFF
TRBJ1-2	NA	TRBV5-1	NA	TGCGCCAGCAGCTTTGGGACGGACAGAACCAATGGCTACACCTTC	CASSFGTDRTNGYTF
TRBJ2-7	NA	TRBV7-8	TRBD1	TGTGCCAGCAGCCCTAGGGCAGGGGGATCCCCCTACGAGCAGTACTTC	CASSPRAGGSPYEQYF
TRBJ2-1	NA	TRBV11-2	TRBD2	TGTGCCAGCAGCTCCCTCCTTCCCCCGGGACTATCTGAGCAGTTCTTC	CASSSLLPPGLSEQFF
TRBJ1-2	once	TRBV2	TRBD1	TGTGCCAGCGCAGGGACAGGGGGCTACGATGGCTACACCTTC	CASAGTGGYDGYTF
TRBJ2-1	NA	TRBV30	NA	TGTGCCGGATATAAGGGGGTCTACAATGAGCAGTTCTTC	CAGYKGVYNEQFF
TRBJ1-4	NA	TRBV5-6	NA	TGTGCCAGCAGCTTTGGGGGGACTAATGAAAAACTGTTTTTT	CASSFGGTNEKLFF
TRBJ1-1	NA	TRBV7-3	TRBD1	TGTGCCAGCAGCGAGACAGGGGGCGCGAACGCTGAAGCTTTCTTT	CASSETGGANAEAFF
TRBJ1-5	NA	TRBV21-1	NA	TGTGCCAGCTGGTACCGGGTGTATAAGCCCCAGCATTTT	CASWYRVYKPQHF
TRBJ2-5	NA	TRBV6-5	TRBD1	TGTGCCAGCAGTTACCGAGGACAGGGGGCCGAAGAGACCCAGTACTTC	CASSYRGQGAEETQYF
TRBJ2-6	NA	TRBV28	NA	TGTGCCAGCAGTTTTTGGTTCGGGGATGGGGCCAACGTCCTGACTTTC	CASSFWFGDGANVLTF
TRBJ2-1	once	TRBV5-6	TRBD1	TGTGCCAGCAGCTTGGGACAGGGCTATGAGCAGTTCTTC	CASSLGQGYEQFF
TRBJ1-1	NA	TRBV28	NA	TGTGCCAGCAGTCCCGGAAACCTAGACAACACTGAAGCTTTCTTT	CASSPGNLDNTEAFF
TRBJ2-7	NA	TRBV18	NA	TGTGCCAGCTCACCGATCAGGGGAGAGTACGAGCAGTACTTC	CASSPIRGEYEQYF
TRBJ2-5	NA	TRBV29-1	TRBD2	TGCAGCGTTGGCTCAAGACTAGCGGAGACCCAGTACTTC	CSVGSRLAETQYF
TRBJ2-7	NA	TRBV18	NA	TGTGCCAGCTCGTCAGGGTACGAGCAGTACTTC	CASSSGYEQYF
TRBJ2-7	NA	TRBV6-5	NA	TGTGCCAGCAGTTACAGCAGGGGGGACTACGAGCAGTACTTC	CASSYSRGDYEQYF
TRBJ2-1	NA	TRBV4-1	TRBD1	TGCGCCAGCAGCCAAGGAATAGTAAGACAGGGCTCCTACAATGAGCAGTTCTTC	CASSQGIVRQGSYNEQFF
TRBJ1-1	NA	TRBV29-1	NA	TGCAGCGTTGTTAGTGAAAGCACTGAAGCTTTCTTT	CSVVSESTEAFF
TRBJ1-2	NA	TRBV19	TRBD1	TGTGCCAGTAGGGACGACAGGGGGAATAACTATGGCTACACCTTC	CASRDDRGNNYGYTF
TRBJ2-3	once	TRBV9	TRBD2	TGTGCCAGCAGAGTCGACGGTAGGGTAGCGGGGTTCACAGATACGCAGTATTTT	CASRVDGRVAGFTDTQYF
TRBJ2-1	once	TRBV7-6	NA	TGTGCCAGCAGCTTAGCGGGAGAGCAGGATGAGCAGTTCTTC	CASSLAGEQDEQFF
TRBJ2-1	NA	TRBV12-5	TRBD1	TGTGCTAGCGGTTTGGGGACAGGGAATGAGCAGTTCTTC	CASGLGTGNEQFF
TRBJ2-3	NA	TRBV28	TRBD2	TGTGCCAGCAGCAAGACTAGCGGGAGGGCCGTAAGTGGCACAGATACGCAGTATTTT	CASSKTSGRAVSGTDTQYF
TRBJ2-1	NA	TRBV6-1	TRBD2	TGTGCCAGCAGTGAGGCCGTAGCGGGGGGGCCGGGAGATGAGCAGTTCTTC	CASSEAVAGGPGDEQFF
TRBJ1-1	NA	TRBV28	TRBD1	TGTGCCAGCAGCCATGGGACAGGGGACACTGAAGCTTTCTTT	CASSHGTGDTEAFF
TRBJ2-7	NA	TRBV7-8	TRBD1	TGTGCCAGCAGCTACAGGGGGACCTACGAGCAGTACTTC	CASSYRGTYEQYF
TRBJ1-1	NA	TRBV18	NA	TGTGCCAGCTCACCGGTTAACATGAACACTGAAGCTTTCTTT	CASSPVNMNTEAFF
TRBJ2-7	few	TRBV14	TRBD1	TGTGCCAGCAGCAAACTCAGACAGGGGGGATCCTACGAGCAGTACTTC	CASSKLRQGGSYEQYF
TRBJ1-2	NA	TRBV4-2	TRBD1	TGTGCCAGCAGCCACGGACAGGGGTTGGGTAAGGACTATGGCTACACCTTC	CASSHGQGLGKDYGYTF
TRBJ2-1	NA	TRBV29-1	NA	TGCAGCGTTGAAGAAGAGGGGGGGTGGCCTTATGAGCAGTTCTTC	CSVEEEGGWPYEQFF